The 12 T cell receptor beta chains below come from one sample, sequenced in a study of cytomegalovirus exposure and HLA in healthy donors. Researchers ran the PCR with 60 Vbeta and 13 Jbeta primers. The repertoire was sequenced with immunoSEQ multiplex PCR; TCRdb's copy has only in-frame clones and lacks some. The table includes some 190,000 clones, around 67% detected once. Sequencing was performed on PBMCs. The origin of the receptors is a young woman in good health and CMV-seropositive.

The chain couples TRBV10-3 to TRBJ2-5; D is perhaps TRBD1 (5 bases). Germline assignment: CDR1 ENHRY and CDR2 SYGVKD. CDR3 size: 15 residues. Trimming took 0 bases from V and 0 from J, leaving 8 bases between them. The CDR3 sequence: CAISESSGYQETQYF. In DNA form, the CDR3 reads TGTGCCATCAGTGAGTCTTCAGGGTACCAAGAGACCCAGTACTTC.

This clone was recorded once. The CDR3 DNA sequence: TGTGCCACCAGCAGAGTTGGGCAGGGGGAAGATACGCAGTATTTT. It encodes CATSRVGQGEDTQYF. The V call is TRBV15, the J call TRBJ2-3; 7 bases align to TRBD1. After removal of 1 base from V and 5 bases from J, the junction contained 6 bases not matched to a gene. CDR1 and CDR2 from the germline V gene are LNHNV and YYDKDF (reference sequence). The length of the CDR3 is 15 residues.

The chain employs TRBV6-6 and TRBJ2-7; D perhaps matches TRBD2 (5 bases). CDR3 size: 14 residues. Germline V gene sequence: CDR1 MNHNY, CDR2 SVGAGI (reference sequence). V was pared by 7 bases and J by 2 bases, with 15 bases between. CDR3 in amino acids: CASTTPDSAYEQYF. DNA of the CDR3: TGTGCCAGCACCACTCCGGACTCCGCCTACGAGCAGTACTTC.

CDR3: CASSLQATYEQYF. In DNA, the CDR3 is TGCGCCAGCAGCTTGCAGGCCACCTACGAGCAGTACTTC. This chain links TRBV5-1 with TRBJ2-7; D remains unclear. The CDR3 consists of 13 residues. Trimming left V 1 base short and J 2 bases short, with 7 bases between. Germline-derived CDR1 and CDR2 are SGHRS and YFSETQ.

The rearrangement joins TRBV19 to TRBJ2-1; 8 bases fit TRBD2. The germline CDR1 and CDR2 sequences are LNHDA and SQIVND (reference sequence). The CDR3 is 15 residues long. After removal of 8 bases from V and 0 bases from J, the junction contained 6 bases not matched to a gene. The CDR3 DNA is TGTGCCAGTGGAACTAGCGGTTCCTCCTACAATGAGCAGTTCTTC. This sequence encodes CASGTSGSSYNEQFF.

The genes are TRBV11-2 and TRBJ2-3; 8 positions agree with TRBD2. The germline gives CDR1 SGHAT, CDR2 FQNNGV. V dropped 2 bases and J dropped 0; count of bases not matched to a gene: 13. The CDR3 has 19 residues. This CDR3 reads CASSLSVAGGFPSTDTQYF. CDR3 DNA sequence: TGTGCCAGCAGCTTAAGCGTGGCGGGAGGTTTTCCTAGCACAGATACGCAGTATTTT.

This clone turned up a few times. The chain recombines TRBV5-1 with TRBJ1-1; 11 bases line up with TRBD1. The ends lost 4 bases at V and 7 bases at J; junction bases unmatched: 12. The CDR3 sequence is 16 residues long. Germline V gene lookup returns CDR1 SGHRS and CDR2 YFSETQ. The CDR3 is CASSPIGTGGYGEAFF. CDR3 nucleotide sequence: TGCGCCAGCAGCCCGATTGGGACAGGGGGTTATGGTGAAGCTTTCTTT.

The chain is built from TRBV5-6 and TRBJ2-7, with 7 bases identical to TRBD2. Looked up from germline, CDR1 is SGHDT and CDR2 is YYEEEE. The CDR3 has 15 amino acids. V lost 2 bases and J lost 4; bases outside the gene matches: 9. CDR3 sequence: CASSLFRGSTYEQYF. CDR3 coding DNA: TGTGCCAGCAGCTTATTCCGCGGGAGTACGTACGAGCAGTACTTC.

The chain combines TRBV28 with TRBJ2-6, with a possible D match to TRBD2 (5 bases). V was clipped by 6 bases and J by 0 bases, with 18 bases between them. The CDR3 sequence is 18 residues long. The germline V gene has CDR1 MDHEN and CDR2 SYDVKM. In nucleotides, the CDR3 is TGTGCCAGCAGGTACCAGGAGGATGCTACCTCTGGGGCCAACGTCCTGACTTTC. As protein: CASRYQEDATSGANVLTF. Full variable domain (missing parts from reference TRBV28 and TRBJ2-6): DVKVTQSSRYLVKRTGEKVFLECVQDMDHENMFWYRQDPGLGLRLIYFSYDVKMKEKGDIPEGYSVSREKKERFSLILESASTNQTSMYLCASRYQEDATSGANVLTFGAGSRLTVL.

Worth noting for this clone: Germline and junction disagree at one end, which may indicate a read error. The J gene is TRBJ1-2, the V gene TRBV7-9, with a tentative D call TRBD1 (6 bases). Germline V gene lookup returns CDR1 SEHNR and CDR2 FQNEAQ (reference sequence). The CDR3 is made up of 14 amino acids. CDR3: CSSRPTGPQGGYTF. DNA for the CDR3: TGTTCCAGCAGACCTACAGGGCCGCAGGGTGGCTACACCTTC.

This clone was seen once. The chain links TRBV5-1 to TRBJ2-3; 7 nucleotides agree with TRBD1. CDR1 and CDR2 (germline): SGHRS, YFSETQ. The V gene end was trimmed by 4 bases and the J gene end by 3 bases; junction bases not matched to a gene: 14. The CDR3 extends over 17 amino acids. The CDR3 reads CASSPQSRDRYTDTQYF. CDR3 DNA sequence: TGCGCCAGCAGCCCCCAGAGTCGGGACAGATATACAGATACGCAGTATTTT.

The genes are TRBV19 and TRBJ1-2; D may be TRBD1 (5 bases). Trimming removed 3 bases from V and 0 bases from J, with 17 bases in between. Germline V gene sequence: CDR1 LNHDA, CDR2 SQIVND (reference sequence). The CDR3 loop spans 17 amino acids. The chain's CDR3 is CASSIEGAVGSNYGYTF. The CDR3 region has the DNA TGTGCCAGTAGTATTGAAGGGGCCGTAGGCTCTAACTATGGCTACACCTTC.